Listed below are T cell receptor beta chains from one sample, sequenced in a study of blood T cell repertoires in COVID-19. Here immunoSEQ multiplex PCR was the method, and the copy in TCRdb shows in-frame clones only, minus some. The sample records approximately 470,000 clones, around 87% being singletons. Source material: PBMCs or T cells enriched from blood (not recorded which). Receptors were obtained from a woman between 18 and 30 years old who had recovered from COVID-19. Both conserved end residues are part of each CDR3. Fields, in order: J gene, V gene, clone size, D gene, CDR3 DNA, CDR3 protein. The D gene is left open where the match is weak. Only part of the rows carry a size: once, few, many, or a class if the clone is expanded.

TRBJ2-3	TRBV2	once	.	TGTGCCAGCAGTGAGGAACTAGTCCCGAGCAATGCGTATTTT	CASSEELVPSNAYF
TRBJ1-2	TRBV18	.	TRBD1	TGTGCCAGCTCACCACCGACAGGGATCTATGGCTACACCTTC	CASSPPTGIYGYTF
TRBJ2-2	TRBV25-1	.	TRBD2	TGTGCCAGCAGTGAGATAGGACTAGCGGGGGCTACCGGGGAGCTGTTTTTT	CASSEIGLAGATGELFF
TRBJ1-1	TRBV7-9	.	TRBD1	TGTGCCAGCAGCTCTAACAGGGGCCCTGAAGCTTTCTTT	CASSSNRGPEAFF
TRBJ1-2	TRBV30	.	TRBD1	TGTGCCTGGAGTGTAGGGACAGGGGTTTGGGGCTACACCTTC	CAWSVGTGVWGYTF
TRBJ2-3	TRBV11-2	.	.	TGTGCCAGCAGCAGGGGCGGCACAGATACGCAGTATTTT	CASSRGGTDTQYF
TRBJ1-1	TRBV6-5	few	.	TGTGCCACACAAGAGGGAGATCCTAACACTGAAGCTTTCTTT	CATQEGDPNTEAFF
TRBJ2-1	TRBV2	.	TRBD2	TGTGCCAGCAGGGTAGCGGGGGGGCCCAATGAGCAGTTCTTC	CASRVAGGPNEQFF
TRBJ1-2	TRBV6-5	.	.	TGTGCCAACGTCGACAATCTTCTATCCGGCTACACCTTC	CANVDNLLSGYTF
TRBJ2-3	TRBV5-1	.	.	TGCGCCAGCAGCTTGGGTACTTCCTCTAGCACAGATACGCAGTATTTT	CASSLGTSSSTDTQYF
TRBJ1-4	TRBV11-2	.	.	TGTGCCAGCAGCTTAGATCGGGCGACAGTCAATGAAAAACTGTTTTTT	CASSLDRATVNEKLFF
TRBJ2-3	TRBV6-1	.	TRBD1	TGTGCCAGCAGTGAAGCCCCCGGACAGGGGGATACGCAGTATTTT	CASSEAPGQGDTQYF
TRBJ1-1	TRBV12-5	few	TRBD1	TGTGCTAGTGGTTTACTCCGGGACAGGAACACTGAAGCTTTCTTT	CASGLLRDRNTEAFF
TRBJ2-2	TRBV7-9	.	.	TGTGCCAGCAGCCCAAGTTATCCTGGCCTAGCAATCGGGGAGCTGTTTTTT	CASSPSYPGLAIGELFF
TRBJ1-1	TRBV7-6	.	.	TGTGCCAGCAGCTTATGGGAGGGTATGAACACTGAAGCTTTCTTT	CASSLWEGMNTEAFF
TRBJ1-1	TRBV5-1	.	TRBD1	TGCGCCAGCAGCACGACGACAGGGACCCACACTGAAGCTTTCTTT	CASSTTTGTHTEAFF
TRBJ2-7	TRBV9	.	.	TGTGCCAGCAGCGCCTCAAGCAGGGGTCCCTTCTACGAGCAGTACTTC	CASSASSRGPFYEQYF
TRBJ1-2	TRBV30	.	.	TGTGCCTGGACCTTCGACAGAACTAACTATGGCTACACCTTC	CAWTFDRTNYGYTF
TRBJ2-7	TRBV5-4	few	.	TGTGCCAGCAGCGTTACAGGGCTTCCCTACGAGCAGTACTTC	CASSVTGLPYEQYF
TRBJ1-1	TRBV27	.	TRBD1	TGTGCCAGCAGTTTAGGACAGGGGAAAGCTTTCTTT	CASSLGQGKAFF
TRBJ1-1	TRBV18	.	.	TGTGCCAGCTCCCTCGACAGTGGCACTGAAGCTTTCTTT	CASSLDSGTEAFF
TRBJ1-2	TRBV5-1	.	.	TGCGCCAGCAGCTTGGGGGGGGACCCCAACTATGGCTACACCTTC	CASSLGGDPNYGYTF
TRBJ1-1	TRBV15	.	.	TGTGCCACCAGCAGAGTACAGCTAAACACTGAAGCTTTCTTT	CATSRVQLNTEAFF
TRBJ2-6	TRBV3-1/TRBV3-2	.	.	TGTGCCAGCAGCCCGGGCTCTGGGGCCAACGTCCTGACTTTC	CASSPGSGANVLTF
TRBJ1-1	TRBV6-1	.	.	TGTGCCAGCAGTGAAGCGAGGGCTTTCTTT	CASSEARAFF
TRBJ2-2	TRBV2	once	.	TGTGCCAGCAGTAGGGGAGGGAACACCGGGGAGCTGTTTTTT	CASSRGGNTGELFF
TRBJ2-2	TRBV23-1	.	TRBD1	TGCGCCAGCAGTTCGGGGATACAGGGGGTCCGGACCGGGGAGCTGTTTTTT	CASSSGIQGVRTGELFF
TRBJ2-1	TRBV5-1	.	TRBD2	TGCGCCAGCACCGATCCAATAGCGGGGCTAAAGGAGCAGTTCTTC	CASTDPIAGLKEQFF
TRBJ1-6	TRBV5-1	.	.	TGCGCCAGCACCGGAGGAGAGATCTATAATTCACCCCTCCACTTT	CASTGGEIYNSPLHF
TRBJ1-4	TRBV7-6	once	.	TGTGCCAGCAGCCTTGGGACACTAGCAACTAATGAAAAACTGTTTTTT	CASSLGTLATNEKLFF
TRBJ1-4	TRBV13	.	TRBD1	TGTGCCAGCAGCCCGGACAGGGGGCAACAAAAACTGTTTTTT	CASSPDRGQQKLFF
TRBJ2-2	TRBV7-6	.	TRBD1	TGTGCCAGCAGCTTAGGTTTACGGACAGGGGATAGCGGGGAGCTGTTTTTT	CASSLGLRTGDSGELFF
TRBJ2-1	TRBV27	.	.	TGTGCCAGCAGTCCCCGCTGGACTCTCCCTCAATACAATGAGCAGTTCTTC	CASSPRWTLPQYNEQFF
TRBJ1-4	TRBV19	.	.	TGTGCCAGTAGGGACACTGCAACTAATGAAAAACTGTTTTTT	CASRDTATNEKLFF
TRBJ2-7	TRBV29-1	once	.	TGCAGCGCTTACTTCGGACAGACGTACGAGCAGTACTTC	CSAYFGQTYEQYF
TRBJ2-7	TRBV2	.	.	TGTGCCAGCAGTGGGTGGACAGTTCCTATTGAGAGCGAGCAGTACTTC	CASSGWTVPIESEQYF
TRBJ2-3	TRBV3-1/TRBV3-2	.	.	TGTGCCAGCAGCCAACGGTACCTTAAACTGCGGTCGAGAGCAGATACGCAGTATTTT	CASSQRYLKLRSRADTQYF
TRBJ1-2	TRBV3-1/TRBV3-2	.	.	TGTGCCAGCAGCCGGGAGCCTAACTATGGCTACACCTTC	CASSREPNYGYTF
TRBJ2-3	TRBV6-4	.	.	TGTGCCAGCAGTGACTCCTTAGGGGAAGGGGATACGCAGTATTTT	CASSDSLGEGDTQYF
TRBJ2-5	TRBV28	.	.	TGTGCCAGCAGTTTATCAGGGAAAGAGACCCAGTACTTC	CASSLSGKETQYF
TRBJ1-2	TRBV7-2	.	.	TGTGCCAGCAGCCCGCAATCTAATATCAGGGTTGCGGGAGGAGGCTACACCTTC	CASSPQSNIRVAGGGYTF
TRBJ2-7	TRBV5-1	.	.	TGCGCCAGCAGCTTTCATGACTTCGACGAGCAGTACTTC	CASSFHDFDEQYF
TRBJ1-2	TRBV7-2	few	TRBD1	TGTGCCAGCAGCTTTAACCGGGACAGTCTTTACTCCTATGGCTACACCTTC	CASSFNRDSLYSYGYTF